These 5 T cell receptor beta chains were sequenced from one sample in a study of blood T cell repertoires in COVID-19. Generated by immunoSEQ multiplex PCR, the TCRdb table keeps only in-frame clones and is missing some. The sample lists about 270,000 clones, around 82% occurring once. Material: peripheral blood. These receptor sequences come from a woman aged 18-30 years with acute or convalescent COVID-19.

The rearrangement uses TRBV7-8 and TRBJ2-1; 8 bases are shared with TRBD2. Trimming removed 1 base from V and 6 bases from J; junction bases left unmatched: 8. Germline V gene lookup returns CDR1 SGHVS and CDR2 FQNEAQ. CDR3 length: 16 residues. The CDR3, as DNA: TGTGCCAGCAGCTTAGGCCAGACTAGCGCCCTCAATGAGCAGTTCTTC. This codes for CASSLGQTSALNEQFF.

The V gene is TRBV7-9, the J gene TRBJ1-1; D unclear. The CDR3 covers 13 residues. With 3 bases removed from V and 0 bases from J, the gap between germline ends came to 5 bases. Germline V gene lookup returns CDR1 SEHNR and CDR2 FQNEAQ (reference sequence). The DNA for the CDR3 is TGTGCCAGCAGCTTGGAGCTGAACACTGAAGCTTTCTTT. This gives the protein CASSLELNTEAFF.

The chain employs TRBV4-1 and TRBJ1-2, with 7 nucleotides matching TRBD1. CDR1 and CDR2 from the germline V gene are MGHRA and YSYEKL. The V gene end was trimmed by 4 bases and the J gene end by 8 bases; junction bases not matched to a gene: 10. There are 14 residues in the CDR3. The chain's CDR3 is CASSPTTGSEGYTF. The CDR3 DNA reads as TGCGCCAGCAGCCCCACGACAGGGTCGGAAGGCTACACCTTC.

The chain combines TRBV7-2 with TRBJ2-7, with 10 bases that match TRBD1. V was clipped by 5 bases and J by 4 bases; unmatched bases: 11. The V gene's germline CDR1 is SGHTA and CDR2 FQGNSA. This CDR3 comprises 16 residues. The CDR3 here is CASSQTPGQGKYEQYF. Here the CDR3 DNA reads TGTGCCAGCAGCCAAACTCCGGGACAGGGGAAATACGAGCAGTACTTC. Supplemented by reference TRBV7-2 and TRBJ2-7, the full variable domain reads GAGVSQSPSNKVTEKGKDVELRCDPISGHTALYWYRQSLGQGLEFLIYFQGNSAPDKSGLPSDRFSAERTGGSVSTLTIQRTQQEDSAVYLCASSQTPGQGKYEQYFGPGTRLTVT.

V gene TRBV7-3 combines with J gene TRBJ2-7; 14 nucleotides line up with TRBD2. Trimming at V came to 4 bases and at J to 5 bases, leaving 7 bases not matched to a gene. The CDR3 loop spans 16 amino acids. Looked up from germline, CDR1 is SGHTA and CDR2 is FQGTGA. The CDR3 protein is CASSSTGTSGSNEQYF. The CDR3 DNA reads TGTGCCAGCAGCTCCACGGGGACTAGCGGGAGCAACGAGCAGTACTTC.